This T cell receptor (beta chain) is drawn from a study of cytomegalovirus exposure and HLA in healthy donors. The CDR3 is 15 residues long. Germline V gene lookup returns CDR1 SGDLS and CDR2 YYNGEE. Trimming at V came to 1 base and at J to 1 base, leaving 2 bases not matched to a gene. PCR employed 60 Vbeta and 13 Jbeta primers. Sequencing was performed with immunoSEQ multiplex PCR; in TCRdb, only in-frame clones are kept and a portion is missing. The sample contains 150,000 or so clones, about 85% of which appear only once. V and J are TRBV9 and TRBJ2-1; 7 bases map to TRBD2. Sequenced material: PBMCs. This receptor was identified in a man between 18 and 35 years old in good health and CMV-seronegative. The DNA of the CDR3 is TGTGCCAGCAGCGTAATAGCGGGTTCCTACAATGAGCAGTTCTTC. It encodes CASSVIAGSYNEQFF.